This T cell receptor beta chain was observed in a study of blood T cell repertoires in COVID-19. This clone was seen a few times. CDR3 length equals 16 residues. CDR1 is MGHDK, CDR2 SYGVNS, per germline. V dropped 5 bases and J dropped 2; count of bases not matched to a gene: 8. This table comes from immunoSEQ multiplex PCR, and its TCRdb copy is limited to in-frame clones, with some not included. The sample lists about 400,000 clones; approximately 88% were seen once. This clonotype was obtained from a woman in her thirties or forties with acute COVID-19. The sequenced sample consisted of PBMCs or T cells enriched from blood (not recorded which). The rearrangement uses TRBV25-1 and TRBJ2-7; 11 bases agree with TRBD1. CDR3: CASSRRDRGIPYEQYF. In DNA, the CDR3 is TGTGCCAGCAGTAGAAGGGACAGGGGGATTCCCTACGAGCAGTACTTC.